These T cell receptor beta chains were read from a single sample in a study of T-cell memory formation after mild COVID-19. One entry per CDR3 protein, called by TCRdb with MiXCR from the 5' RACE reads. The sample has 400,000 to 500,000 distinct CDR3 sequences; 18% are singletons. Sequencing used PBMCs or a T cell subset sorted from them (not recorded which). The receptors were sampled from a man younger than 30 who had mild COVID-19 (a few samples of this study predate the infection). Cell type and time point are not known. Each CDR3 is given with its conserved first and last residue. A D gene is named only where the DNA matches it firmly. A clone size is listed for some rows: how often the clone was seen (once, few, many), or a class if it is expanded.

v_call	j_call	d_call	clone_size	cdr3_aa	cdr3_nt
TRBV4-3	TRBJ1-6	NA	few	CASSQGSGSPLHF	TGCGCCAGCAGCCAAGGTTCGGGATCACCCCTCCACTTT
TRBV5-1	TRBJ2-3	TRBD2	NA	CASSLAGGGVTDTQYF	TGCGCCAGCAGCTTGGCCGGCGGGGGGGTGACAGATACGCAGTATTTT
TRBV5-1	TRBJ1-2	NA	NA	CASKSDFNYGYTF	TGCGCCAGCAAATCGGATTTTAACTATGGCTACACCTTC
TRBV10-3	TRBJ2-3	NA	once	CAISDWRTDTQYF	TGTGCCATCAGTGATTGGCGCACAGATACGCAGTATTTT
TRBV12-3/TRBV12-4	TRBJ1-6	NA	many	CASSLQTQNSPLHF	TGTGCCAGCAGTTTACAGACGCAGAATTCACCCCTCCACTTT
TRBV6-1	TRBJ1-2	TRBD1	NA	CASSATGGANYGYTF	TGTGCCAGCAGCGCAACAGGGGGAGCTAACTATGGCTACACCTTC
TRBV4-3	TRBJ2-3	NA	NA	CASSTNPTDTQYF	TGCGCCAGCAGCACGAACCCCACAGATACGCAGTATTTT
TRBV5-1	TRBJ2-7	TRBD1	NA	CASSLGTGVFLEQYF	TGCGCCAGCAGCCTAGGGACAGGGGTTTTCCTCGAGCAGTACTTC
TRBV5-1	TRBJ1-6	TRBD1	NA	CASSLRTGIRSPLHF	TGCGCCAGCAGCCTTCGGACAGGGATCCGATCACCCCTCCACTTT
TRBV5-5	TRBJ2-1	NA	NA	CASSSNLNEQFF	TGTGCCAGCAGCTCCAACTTAAATGAGCAGTTCTTC
TRBV5-1	TRBJ2-1	TRBD1	NA	CASSLALTGGESEQFF	TGCGCCAGCAGCTTGGCCCTGACAGGGGGAGAGAGTGAGCAGTTCTTC
TRBV7-8	TRBJ2-1	NA	NA	CASSLPGGLNEQFF	TGTGCCAGCAGCTTACCGGGGGGCTTGAATGAGCAGTTCTTC
TRBV5-6	TRBJ2-1	NA	many	CASSKGGPYNEQFF	TGTGCCAGCAGTAAGGGGGGCCCCTACAATGAGCAGTTCTTC
TRBV27	TRBJ2-1	TRBD1	NA	CASSLGTGRGTYNEQFF	TGTGCCAGCAGTTTAGGGACAGGACGGGGCACCTACAATGAGCAGTTCTTC
TRBV24-1	TRBJ2-2	NA	NA	CATSDPLYLPGGELFF	TGTGCCACCAGTGACCCTCTTTACCTTCCAGGCGGGGAGCTGTTTTTT
TRBV7-9	TRBJ2-5	TRBD1	many	CASGTVETQYF	TGTGCCAGTGGGACAGTGGAGACCCAGTACTTC
TRBV9	TRBJ2-3	TRBD2	few	CASSVASGGRADTQYF	TGTGCCAGCAGCGTAGCTAGCGGGGGGCGTGCAGATACGCAGTATTTT
TRBV6-5	TRBJ1-2	NA	once	CASRHRANYGYTF	TGTGCCAGCAGACACAGGGCTAACTATGGCTACACCTTC
TRBV5-4	TRBJ1-1	NA	few	CASSLAGRTTEAFF	TGTGCCAGCAGCTTAGCAGGGAGGACCACTGAAGCTTTCTTT
TRBV5-1	TRBJ2-4	NA	many	CASSFGAERNIQYF	TGCGCCAGCAGCTTCGGGGCGGAGAGAAACATTCAGTACTTC
TRBV3-1	TRBJ2-5	NA	NA	CASKHTGLQETKYF	TGTGCCAGCAAGCACACAGGATTACAAGAGACCAAGTACTTC
TRBV3-1	TRBJ1-3	NA	few	CASSPLEIFSGNTIYF	TGTGCCAGCAGCCCCTTGGAGATATTCTCTGGAAACACCATATATTTT
TRBV6-5	TRBJ2-1	NA	NA	CASSPRTHVNEQFF	TGTGCCAGCAGTCCCCGGACCCACGTGAATGAGCAGTTCTTC
TRBV5-1	TRBJ2-2	TRBD1	few	CASTSWAGGEAGELFF	TGCGCCAGCACTTCCTGGGCAGGGGGCGAGGCCGGGGAGCTGTTTTTT
TRBV7-2	TRBJ2-5	TRBD2	few	CACSRSSGGAAGETQYF	TGTGCCTGCAGCAGATCCAGCGGGGGGGCCGCTGGGGAGACCCAGTACTTC
TRBV29-1	TRBJ1-2	TRBD1	NA	CSVEVPGGGYTF	TGCAGCGTTGAAGTCCCAGGGGGCGGCTACACCTTC
TRBV6-5	TRBJ1-1	NA	few	CASSYFRQTEAFF	TGTGCCAGCAGTTATTTTCGTCAGACTGAAGCTTTCTTT
TRBV5-1	TRBJ2-5	NA	NA	CASSSVGPPSLETQYF	TGCGCCAGCAGCTCCGTGGGGCCACCGTCGTTGGAGACCCAGTACTTC
TRBV12-3/TRBV12-4	TRBJ1-2	NA	NA	CASRRTGAHNYGYTF	TGTGCCAGCAGGAGGACGGGGGCACATAACTATGGCTACACCTTC
TRBV12-3/TRBV12-4	TRBJ2-1	NA	NA	CASSSIQRGGEQFF	TGTGCCAGCAGTTCAATACAGAGGGGAGGTGAGCAGTTCTTC
TRBV9	TRBJ2-4	TRBD1	NA	CASSECRTGENIQYF	TGTGCCAGCAGCGAGTGCAGGACAGGGGAAAACATTCAGTACTTC
TRBV6-1	TRBJ1-1	NA	NA	CASNLLQGWTEAFF	TGTGCCAGCAACCTTCTACAGGGATGGACTGAAGCTTTCTTT
TRBV5-1	TRBJ1-5	NA	many	CASSLDGNGNQPQHF	TGCGCCAGCAGCTTGGATGGTAACGGCAATCAGCCCCAGCATTTT
TRBV20-1	TRBJ2-7	NA	few	CSARDQASASYEQYF	TGCAGTGCTAGAGACCAGGCTTCAGCCTCCTACGAGCAGTACTTC
TRBV5-1	TRBJ2-7	TRBD1	NA	CASSNGDRDYEQYF	TGCGCCAGCAGTAACGGGGACAGGGACTACGAGCAGTACTTC
TRBV4-2	TRBJ1-2	TRBD1	few	CASRHVGGSLNYGYTF	TGTGCCAGCCGACACGTAGGGGGCTCACTTAACTATGGCTACACCTTC
TRBV4-2	TRBJ2-2	NA	NA	CASSQDFRDGPNTGELFF	TGTGCCAGCAGCCAAGATTTCCGGGACGGACCTAACACCGGGGAGCTGTTTTTT
TRBV27	TRBJ2-3	TRBD2	NA	CASSHHPPGTSGGRRTQYF	TGTGCCAGCAGCCACCACCCCCCGGGGACTAGCGGGGGGAGACGTACGCAGTATTTT
TRBV5-1	TRBJ1-2	NA	many	CASSYDRRGYTF	TGCGCCAGCAGCTACGACAGGCGGGGCTACACCTTC
TRBV18	TRBJ2-1	TRBD1	few	CASSPGQLSHEQFF	TGTGCCAGCTCCCCGGGACAGTTGTCACATGAGCAGTTCTTC
TRBV28	TRBJ2-2	NA	few	CASSQSGTVGELFF	TGTGCCAGCAGTCAATCCGGGACTGTCGGGGAGCTGTTTTTT
TRBV28	TRBJ1-3	NA	many	CASREGHSGNTIYF	TGTGCCAGCAGGGAAGGTCACTCTGGAAACACCATATATTTT
TRBV19	TRBJ1-5	NA	few	CASSIGGKQPQHF	TGTGCCAGTAGTATAGGGGGCAAGCAGCCCCAGCATTTT
TRBV7-2	TRBJ2-4	NA	NA	CASSLSPTLNIQYF	TGTGCCAGCAGCTTATCCCCGACATTAAACATTCAGTACTTC
TRBV7-9	TRBJ2-3	TRBD2	NA	CASSLAAAGGKTDTQYF	TGTGCCAGCAGCTTAGCGGCCGCGGGGGGGAAGACAGATACGCAGTATTTT
TRBV7-3	TRBJ2-1	NA	few	CASTQGGANSYNEQFF	TGTGCCAGCACCCAAGGCGGGGCTAACTCCTACAATGAGCAGTTCTTC
TRBV20-1	TRBJ2-1	NA	NA	CSPRANLKNEQFF	TGCAGTCCGAGGGCCAATCTAAAGAATGAGCAGTTCTTC
TRBV2	TRBJ2-7	NA	few	CASSGWEGVEQYF	TGTGCCAGCAGTGGCTGGGAGGGGGTCGAGCAGTACTTC
TRBV10-3	TRBJ2-6	TRBD1	NA	CAISITGGTGANVLTF	TGTGCCATCAGTATTACAGGGGGCACTGGGGCCAACGTCCTGACTTTC
TRBV7-6	TRBJ2-3	TRBD2	few	CASSPLGSGVGQYF	TGTGCCAGCAGCCCCTTGGGTAGCGGGGTTGGGCAGTATTTT
TRBV20-1	TRBJ1-5	NA	few	CSARELGSGNQPQHF	TGCAGTGCTAGAGAGCTCGGGTCGGGCAATCAGCCCCAGCATTTT
TRBV5-1	TRBJ2-7	TRBD1	NA	CASSLPGTGGWSYEQYF	TGCGCCAGCAGCCTTCCCGGGACAGGGGGCTGGTCCTACGAGCAGTACTTC
TRBV6-1	TRBJ2-7	NA	many	CASSEEGPTYEQYF	TGTGCCAGCAGTGAAGAGGGGCCGACCTACGAGCAGTACTTC
TRBV7-2	TRBJ1-2	TRBD1	NA	CASSVPRTGGDYGYTF	TGTGCCAGCAGCGTGCCGCGTACAGGGGGCGACTATGGCTACACCTTC
TRBV7-2	TRBJ1-3	NA	few	CASSPAHSGNTIYF	TGTGCCAGCAGCCCGGCCCACTCTGGAAACACCATATATTTT
TRBV5-1	TRBJ2-7	NA	NA	CASSLGGRIYEQYF	TGCGCCAGCAGCTTGGGAGGACGGATATACGAGCAGTACTTC
TRBV5-1	TRBJ2-3	TRBD2	many	CASSSRSGVSTDTQYF	TGCGCCAGCAGCTCTCGAAGCGGGGTCAGCACAGATACGCAGTATTTT
TRBV6-5	TRBJ2-5	TRBD2	NA	CASRPVASGYQETQYF	TGTGCCAGCAGGCCTGTGGCTAGCGGATACCAAGAGACCCAGTACTTC
TRBV12-3/TRBV12-4	TRBJ2-5	TRBD2	NA	CASSVPPGLAVETQYF	TGTGCCAGCAGTGTCCCTCCGGGACTAGCGGTTGAGACCCAGTACTTC
TRBV12-3/TRBV12-4	TRBJ2-3	TRBD1	few	CASSLFGTGADTQYF	TGTGCCAGCAGTTTATTTGGGACAGGGGCAGATACGCAGTATTTT